Sequencing of this TCR beta chain was carried out in a study of T cells in Graves' hyperthyroidism and ophthalmopathy. This CDR3 has 14 amino acids. From germline, CDR1 is ENHRY and CDR2 SYGVKD. Trimming removed 5 bases from V and 0 bases from J; junction bases left unmatched: 3. Amplification yielded TCR beta CDR3 regions, with RNA transcripts as the source. A set of HTBI primers served as the primers for a first-round RT-PCR of the TCR CDR3. Using its own MiXCR run on the multiplex PCR reads, TCRdb lists one record per CDR3 protein. The table shows hundreds of thousands of distinct CDR3 sequences, with 15% to 20% occurring only once. This clonotype was picked up a small number of times. As yet, its antigen is unknown. Whole-study findings and limits: The majority of expanded thyroid clonotypes above 0.001 also appeared in blood. A 13 V-J model separated ophthalmopathy from stable hyperthyroidism.

Disease lasting under 3 months, a NOSPECS grade of at least 4, and a Clinical Activity Score of at least 3 were features of the ophthalmopathy patients. Diagnoses were established using clinical symptoms, serum thyroxine and TRAb, thyroid ultrasound and orbital computed tomography. This chain links TRBV10-3 with TRBJ1-1, with TRBD1 matching over 7 bases. The TCR comes from a man in his forties with Graves' ophthalmopathy. The sequenced sample consisted of blood. CDR3 sequence: CAISLQGMNTEAFF. CDR3 in DNA: TGTGCCATCAGTCTACAGGGGATGAACACTGAAGCTTTCTTT.